This T cell receptor beta chain was captured by sequencing in a study of T-cell memory formation after mild COVID-19. Comments on this clonotype: Its antigen is undetermined.

Constant-segment primers served in 5'RACE that generated TCR alpha and TCR beta cDNA libraries bearing sample barcodes and UMIs. MiXCR, applied by TCRdb to the 5' RACE reads, yields one record per CDR3 protein. The sample lists roughly 400,000 distinct CDR3 sequences; about a sixth were seen once. General observations from the study: Memory from before infection featured some responding clones, which suggests cross-reactive memory joined. Day 15 to 85 contracting clones showed balanced CD4/CD8; later expanders leaned CD4+.

The CDR3 totals 15 residues. Germline-derived CDR1 and CDR2 are SGHRS and YFSETQ. The V end lost 0 bases, the J end lost 5 bases, and 14 bases lay between the germline ends. The gene calls are TRBV5-1 and TRBJ2-5, with a weak D call TRBD1 (6 bases). The receptor was derived from a young man who had mild COVID-19 (a few samples of this study predate the infection). Cell type and time point are not known. Sequenced: PBMCs or a T cell subset sorted from them (not recorded which). The CDR3: CASSLGPTGQETQYF. The CDR3 DNA sequence: TGCGCCAGCAGCTTGGGCCCTACCGGACAGGAGACCCAGTACTTC.